The following is a T cell receptor beta chain sequence with its context. The CDR3 consists of 17 residues. Per germline, CDR1 LGHNA and CDR2 YSLEER. V was shortened by 1 base and J by 2 bases, with 14 bases between the two germline ends. The sample belongs to a study of shared clonotypes between healthy human individuals. Study overall: CD4 naive cells filled three plates per donor, CD4 memory three, CD8 naive two and CD8 memory one.

Assay: immunoSEQ multiplex PCR; the TCRdb copy retains only in-frame clones and omits some. Of approximately 2,200,000 clones listed, about 93% are singletons. Positive CCR7 selection of CD45RO-negative cells yielded the naive CD8 cells, and terminally differentiated effector memory CD45RA+ cells were excluded. Caucasian adults living in Nashville, Tennessee, provided all samples. Sequencing was carried out using naive CD8+ T cells from PBMCs. The source is a man younger than 35 in good health. Some clones in this sample may be carry-over from other donors' samples. This chain links TRBV4-3 with TRBJ2-2; D could derive from TRBD1 or TRBD2 (5 bases each). DNA for the CDR3: TGCGCCAGCAGCCAAGGCCGGTTGGGACCAAACACCGGGGAGCTGTTTTTT. It is translated as CASSQGRLGPNTGELFF.